These T cell receptor beta chains were read from a single sample in a study of memory B cells and T cells in multiple sclerosis. The assay was immunoSEQ multiplex PCR, and TCRdb's table has in-frame clones only and misses some. Of about 12,000 clones listed, approximately 85% are singletons. Their cognate antigens are unknown. Specimen: PBMCs from blood kept in culture. The receptors come from a human donor with multiple sclerosis. CDR3s include the opening cysteine and the closing phenylalanine or tryptophan. The D gene is left open where the match is weak. Clone size, where shown, is once, few, many, or a class for clones that have expanded.

TRBV12-5	TRBD1	-	TRBJ2-3	TGTGCTAGTGGTGCAGACAGGGGGCGGAGAGATACGCAGTATTTT	CASGADRGRRDTQYF
TRBV28	-	-	TRBJ2-2	TGTGCCAGCAGGCTACAGGGAATCGGGGAGCTGTTTTTT	CASRLQGIGELFF
TRBV11-2	-	few	TRBJ2-1	TGTGCCAGCAGCCCAGTAACGGCCCACAATGAGCAGTTCTTC	CASSPVTAHNEQFF
TRBV6-1	-	-	TRBJ1-1	TGTGCCAGCAGACCCTCGGGGGGGACTGAAGCTTTCTTT	CASRPSGGTEAFF
TRBV6-5	-	-	TRBJ2-7	TGTGCCAGCAGCGAGGGTGGCGAGCAGTACTTC	CASSEGGEQYF
TRBV7-9	TRBD1	few	TRBJ1-4	TGTGCCAGCAGGCGACAGGGAGGTTCAACTAATGAAAAACTGTTTTTT	CASRRQGGSTNEKLFF
TRBV28	-	-	TRBJ2-7	TGTGCCATCGGGTACGCGAGCTCCTACGAGCAGTACTTC	CAIGYASSYEQYF
TRBV10-2	TRBD1	-	TRBJ2-2	TGCGCCAGCAGTGCTAGGACAGGGGGCAACACCGGGGAGCTGTTTTTT	CASSARTGGNTGELFF
TRBV6-1	-	-	TRBJ1-4	TGTGCCAGCAGTGAACGGGCCGCTCCTAATGAAAAACTGTTTTTT	CASSERAAPNEKLFF
TRBV30	-	once	TRBJ2-3	TGTGCCTGGGTAGGGGACTCCCAAGGGGATACGCAGTATTTT	CAWVGDSQGDTQYF
TRBV7-2	-	-	TRBJ2-7	TGTGCCAGCAGCTTAACAGGGAGTTTCTACGAGCAGTACTTC	CASSLTGSFYEQYF
TRBV11-1	-	-	TRBJ2-3	TGTGCCAGCAGCAGAGACAGCCGCACAGATACGCAGTATTTT	CASSRDSRTDTQYF
TRBV18	TRBD1	-	TRBJ1-4	TGTGCCAGCTCAAGAAGACAGGGGACTAATGAAAAACTGTTTTTT	CASSRRQGTNEKLFF
TRBV27	-	-	TRBJ2-2	TGTGCCAGCAGTTGGGGACCCTACACCGGGGAGCTGTTTTTT	CASSWGPYTGELFF
TRBV2	TRBD2	-	TRBJ2-7	TGTGCCAGCGGGGAGCGGGAGCTCTCCTACGAGCAGTACTTC	CASGERELSYEQYF
TRBV7-9	-	-	TRBJ2-5	TGTGCCAGCAGCTCCGTAGAGACCCAGTACTTC	CASSSVETQYF
TRBV4-2	-	-	TRBJ1-5	TGTGCCAGCAGCCAAGACCTGGATCAGCCCCAGCATTTT	CASSQDLDQPQHF
TRBV9	-	-	TRBJ2-3	TGTGCCAGCAGCGTAGAGGGCAGGGCCCCAGATACGCAGTATTTT	CASSVEGRAPDTQYF
TRBV7-9	-	-	TRBJ1-3	TGTGCCAGCAGCTTCGGGACCGCTGGAAACACCATATATTTT	CASSFGTAGNTIYF
TRBV28	-	large	TRBJ1-5	TGTGCCGGATCCGAGTATAGCAATCAGCCCCAGCATTTT	CAGSEYSNQPQHF
TRBV6-5	TRBD1	-	TRBJ2-3	TGTGCCAGCAGGCCGGGACAGGACACAGATACGCAGTATTTT	CASRPGQDTDTQYF
TRBV11-3	TRBD2	-	TRBJ2-1	TGTGCCAGCAGCTCTCGTACATCTACCAGCGGGGCCTCCTACAATGAGCAGTTCTTC	CASSSRTSTSGASYNEQFF
TRBV19	-	few	TRBJ1-4	TGTGCCAGTAGTACCCCCCAGGGGAATGAAAAACTGTTTTTT	CASSTPQGNEKLFF
TRBV30	-	-	TRBJ1-1	TGTGCCTGGGTAACGTGGACACCTGAAGCTTTCTTT	CAWVTWTPEAFF
TRBV28	-	-	TRBJ2-1	TGTGCCAGCAGTTCGCTCTCCTACAATGAGCAGTTCTTC	CASSSLSYNEQFF
TRBV20-1	-	-	TRBJ1-4	TGCAGTGCTAGGACCCCAGGTGAACTGTTTTTT	CSARTPGELFF
TRBV27	-	once	TRBJ2-1	TGTGCCAGCAGTTCCCCATTACAGTTAGGGTACAATGAGCAGTTCTTC	CASSSPLQLGYNEQFF
TRBV18	-	few	TRBJ1-2	TGTGCCAGCTCACCGGGACGGATTAACTATGGCTACACCTTC	CASSPGRINYGYTF
TRBV7-3	-	-	TRBJ2-5	TGTGCCAGCAGAGGAGGGACAGCAAAGGGAGAGACCCAGTACTTC	CASRGGTAKGETQYF
TRBV5-1	-	-	TRBJ2-1	TGCGCCAGCAGCTTGGACGGAAACAATGAGCAGTTCTTC	CASSLDGNNEQFF
TRBV9	-	few	TRBJ2-5	TGTGCCAGCAGCGTTGGAGGGGCCGGGCAAGAGACCCAGTACTTC	CASSVGGAGQETQYF
TRBV11-2	TRBD1	-	TRBJ2-3	TGTGCCAGCAGCTTCCAGGGCGACAGGGGGCGTAGAGATACGCAGTATTTT	CASSFQGDRGRRDTQYF
TRBV2	-	-	TRBJ2-2	TGTGCCAGCAGAAATAGAGGGGAGCTGTTTTTT	CASRNRGELFF
TRBV6-1	-	-	TRBJ1-1	TGTGCCAGCTACCCTCGACAGTACATGAACACTGAAGCTTTCTTT	CASYPRQYMNTEAFF
TRBV7-9	-	-	TRBJ1-1	TGTGCCAGCAGCTTCTTGGGCAATGAAGCTTTCTTT	CASSFLGNEAFF
TRBV5-6	-	once	TRBJ1-3	TGTGCCAGCAGCTTGTACTCGAGCTCTGGAAACACCATATATTTT	CASSLYSSSGNTIYF
TRBV28	-	-	TRBJ2-5	TGTGCCAGCAGTTTATATGGGAGCCAAGAGACCCAGTACTTC	CASSLYGSQETQYF
TRBV25-1	-	-	TRBJ2-7	TGTGCCAGCAGTGTCCACTACGAGCAGTACTTC	CASSVHYEQYF
TRBV5-4	TRBD2	once	TRBJ2-7	TGTGCCAGCAGCTTGGCCCCTAGCGGGAGCTACGAGCAGTACTTC	CASSLAPSGSYEQYF
TRBV6-5	TRBD1	-	TRBJ1-2	TGTGCCAGCAGTTACGTCGGAGGGGGCGCGGAATATGGCTACACCTTC	CASSYVGGGAEYGYTF
TRBV6-5	TRBD1	-	TRBJ1-1	TGTGCCAGCAGTTTTTGGACAGGGGGGAACACTGAAGCTTTCTTT	CASSFWTGGNTEAFF
TRBV15	TRBD2	-	TRBJ2-1	TGTGCCACCAGCTTGGCCGGGGGGGCAGGGAATGAGCAGTTCTTC	CATSLAGGAGNEQFF
TRBV7-6	TRBD1	-	TRBJ1-1	TGTGCCAGCAGCTCGACAGGGCCCACTGAAGCTTTCTTT	CASSSTGPTEAFF
TRBV2	-	-	TRBJ1-1	TGTGCCAGCACCGCCTTCTTTCAGGGAGTGAACGCTGAAGCTTTCTTT	CASTAFFQGVNAEAFF
TRBV7-9	-	-	TRBJ1-2	TGTGCCAGCAGCTTAGCAGCGGGTAATGGCTACACCTTC	CASSLAAGNGYTF
TRBV11-3	-	-	TRBJ2-3	TGTGCCAGCAGCTTAGATCCAGTCGGTACGCAGTATTTT	CASSLDPVGTQYF
TRBV27	TRBD1	-	TRBJ2-1	TGTGCCAGCAGTTTGTTGGGGGACAGGGCCGTCAATGAGCAGTTCTTC	CASSLLGDRAVNEQFF
TRBV9	-	-	TRBJ2-5	TGTGCCAGCAGCGCCTGGGGGGTTGGGGAGACCCAGTACTTC	CASSAWGVGETQYF
TRBV7-8	-	-	TRBJ1-1	TGTGCCAGCAGCTTAGGTCAAGGGGTGAACACTGAAGCTTTCTTT	CASSLGQGVNTEAFF
TRBV7-8	-	-	TRBJ2-7	TGTGCCAGCAGCTCACTCGGGGGTAGCGCCTACGAGCAGTACTTC	CASSSLGGSAYEQYF
TRBV19	-	-	TRBJ2-7	TGTGCCAGTAGTATTCCTGGTCCCATGGGAGAGCAGTACTTC	CASSIPGPMGEQYF
TRBV7-9	TRBD1	-	TRBJ2-5	TGTGCCAGCAGCTTAGCGGGACAGGGGTACCGGGTGACCCAGTACTTC	CASSLAGQGYRVTQYF
TRBV5-1	-	-	TRBJ1-1	TGCGCCAGCAGCGGGGGACTGGTGAACACTGAAGCTTTCTTT	CASSGGLVNTEAFF
TRBV7-2	TRBD2	few	TRBJ2-7	TGTGCCAGCAGCTTGACTAGCGGATACGAGCAGTACTTC	CASSLTSGYEQYF
TRBV25-1	-	-	TRBJ2-5	TGTGCCAGCAGTGGATTGGAGACCCAGTACTTC	CASSGLETQYF
TRBV11-2	TRBD1	-	TRBJ1-1	TGTGCCAGCAGCCGGGACAGGGAGGTCGACACTGAAGCTTTCTTT	CASSRDREVDTEAFF
TRBV19	-	-	TRBJ1-4	TGTGCCAGTAGTCCCTCGACACGAGGGGAAAAACTGTTTTTT	CASSPSTRGEKLFF